The clone carrying this TCR beta chain was observed at least ten times. What it recognizes is unknown. In the library, individual cDNA molecules carried attached unique molecular identifiers. TCRdb recomputed calls from the 5' RACE reads with MiXCR, one row per CDR3 protein. The profile shows approximately 84,000 distinct CDR3 sequences, more than 12% of them singletons. The source of the sample is a study of early T cells in non-severe SARS-CoV-2 infection. Overall study context: Unsorted whole blood bulk RNA was sequenced, with unpaired chains.

General study findings and limits: A preference for anti-spike CD8 responses marked VDJdb matching, which missed private and CD4 specificities.

The V gene's germline CDR1 is SGDLS and CDR2 YYNGEE. The CDR3 runs 15 residues. V was pared by 4 bases and J by 2 bases, with 12 bases between. Sequencing was performed on whole blood. The rearrangement links TRBV9 to TRBJ2-2; the D gene could be TRBD1 or TRBD2 (5 bases each). The clonotype originates from an adult who was a healthcare worker with PCR-confirmed SARS-CoV-2 infection or an uninfected control (not recorded which). CDR3: CASSRGGSNTGELFF. In DNA form, the CDR3 reads TGTGCCAGCAGCCGGGGCGGATCTAACACCGGGGAGCTGTTTTTT.